This T cell receptor beta chain was captured by sequencing in a study of graft-versus-host responses after intestinal transplantation (dated by TCRdb to about 2021). Broadly, across the study: The transplants that recipients received were multivisceral, liver-intestinal, or isolated intestinal. To identify alloreactive clones, pre-transplant mixed lymphocyte reaction products were sequenced and compared with unstimulated pre-transplant donor and recipient T cells. Anti-thymocyte globulin induction was given to all recipients, followed by maintenance tacrolimus and steroids for roughly 3 years. Samples from a few later patients were sequenced in-house on an Illumina MiSeq with MiXCR processing rather than by the commercial service. Donor T cell macrochimerism was defined as a peak of at least 4% donor T cells among recipient peripheral blood mononuclear cells. Of the 20 to 30 intestinal transplant recipients enrolled in the cohort, one of whom was a retransplant, a few patients without pretransplant specimens were excluded. Bulk TCR-beta CDR3 sequencing was used to track graft-versus-host and host-versus-graft alloreactive T cell clones in the graft, circulation and bone marrow after intestinal transplantation.

Looking up the germline V gene yields CDR1 SGHNT and CDR2 YENEEA. The CDR3 numbers 15 residues from cysteine through phenylalanine. This entry keeps only the CDR3 DNA: 45 bases, framed from base 1. V lost 1 base and J lost 2 bases; the stretch between them is 11 bases long. The time point label here, explained by the study, means: cells obtained before transplantation from donor or recipient. In mixed lymphocyte reactions, about 200,000 CFSE-labeled pre-transplant responders were plated with about 200,000 irradiated violet-dye-labeled stimulators and cultured for around 6 days. After the mixed lymphocyte reaction, proliferating CD3+CD4+CFSE-low and CD3+CD8+CFSE-low responder cells were FACS-sorted on a BD Influx sorter. What the study reported, not specific to this receptor: Conclusions were limited by the relatively low number and heterogeneity of intestinal transplant patients. High GvH to HvG T cell clonal ratios were observed in the allografts of patients with donor T cell macrochimerism. GvH clones were detected in recipient bone marrow, and some appeared earlier in ileal mucosa or blood, consistent with an intestinal mucosal origin. Peak levels of circulating GvH clones were associated with declines in HvG clones early after transplant.

This clone is medium-sized (0.01 to 0.1%) in terms of sample share. Nothing much larger sits one base from this clone, and base qualities are not available. Libraries came from the immunoSEQ multiplex PCR assay. For most patients, genomic DNA was isolated with the Qiagen DNeasy Blood and Tissue Kit and shipped frozen to Adaptive Biotechnologies for TCR sequencing. For most patients, genomic DNA was subjected to high-throughput TCR-beta CDR3 sequencing by Adaptive Biotechnologies. In the authors' own workflow: Adaptive's ImmunoSEQ software supplied the TCR sequencing data for around 19 patients, while MiXCR and VDJtools were used to process a few other patients. To correct CD4 versus CD8 sorting errors, sequences present in both subsets at a frequency ratio below 5:1 were removed. CDR3 nucleotide sequences shared between donor and recipient were removed because the origin of such sequences could not be assigned. To count as alloreactive, a clone needed at least 2-fold expansion over unstimulated cells and a minimum CFSE-low frequency of 0.002% (template counts) or 0.001% (read counts). A clone was considered mappable if detected in the sequenced pre-transplant spleen, lymph node, or MLR CFSE-low populations of the donor or recipient. Cumulative frequency of alloreactive clones was calculated as a percentage of all sequences weighted by copy number. Drawn from immuneACCESS, this table holds only the in-frame rearrangements with V and J called that TCRdb kept. Clones are partly lost; checked studies trace under half to an unresolved V gene and leave the rest unexplained. The V and J calls and the clone size are those of that table, but D and trimming were determined from the DNA. The sample has fewer than 4,500 clones on record, about 29% of them singletons. The ten largest clonotypes hold roughly 8% of the sample.

The chain employs TRBV11-3 and TRBJ2-5; a weak D assignment points to TRBD2 (7 bases agree). Sequenced material: alloreactive CD4+ T cells from a mixed lymphocyte reaction culture, taken before transplantation. The sample's cell subset or site label is to be understood as: CFSE-low proliferating T cells sorted from roughly six-day pre-transplant mixed lymphocyte reaction (GvH or HvG direction). The receptor was derived from a human patient who was an organ donor for intestinal transplantation. The DNA reads TGTGCCAGCAGCTTAGTCAGGGGAGGGCAAGAGACCCAGTACTTC. It specifies CASSLVRGGQETQYF. Supplemented by the reference TRBV11-3 and TRBJ2-5 proteins around the CDR3, the complete variable domain is EAGVVQSPRYKIIEKKQPVAFWCNPISGHNTLYWYLQNLGQGPELLIRYENEEAVDDSQLPKDRFSAERLKGVDSTLKIQPAELGDSAVYLCASSLVRGGQETQYFGPGTRLLVL.